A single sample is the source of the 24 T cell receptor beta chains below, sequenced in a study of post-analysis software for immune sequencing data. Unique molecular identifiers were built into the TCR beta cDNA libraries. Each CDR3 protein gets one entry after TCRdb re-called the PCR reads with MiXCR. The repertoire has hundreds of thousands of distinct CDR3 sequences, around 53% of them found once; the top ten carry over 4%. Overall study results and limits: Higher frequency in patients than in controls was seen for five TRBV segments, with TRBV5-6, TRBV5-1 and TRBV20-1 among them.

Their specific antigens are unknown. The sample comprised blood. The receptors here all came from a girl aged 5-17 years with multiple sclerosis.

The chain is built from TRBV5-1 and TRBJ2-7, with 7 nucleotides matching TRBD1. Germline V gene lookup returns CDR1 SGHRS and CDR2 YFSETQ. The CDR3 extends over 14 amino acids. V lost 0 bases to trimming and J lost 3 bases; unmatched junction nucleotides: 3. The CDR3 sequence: CASSLDGQVYEQYF. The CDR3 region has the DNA TGCGCCAGCAGCTTGGACGGACAGGTCTACGAGCAGTACTTC.

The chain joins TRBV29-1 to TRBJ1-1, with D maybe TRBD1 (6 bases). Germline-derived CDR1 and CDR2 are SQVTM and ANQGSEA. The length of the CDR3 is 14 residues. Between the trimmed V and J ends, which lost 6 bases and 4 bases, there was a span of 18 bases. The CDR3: CSVPGQTLATEAFF. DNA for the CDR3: TGCAGCGTCCCTGGACAGACCCTGGCCACTGAAGCTTTCTTT.

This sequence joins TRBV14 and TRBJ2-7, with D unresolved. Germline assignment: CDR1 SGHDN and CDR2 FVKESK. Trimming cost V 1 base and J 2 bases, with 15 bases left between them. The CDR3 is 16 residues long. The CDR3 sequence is CASSQAIGLFPYEQYF. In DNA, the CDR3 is TGTGCCAGCAGCCAAGCAATCGGGCTCTTCCCCTACGAGCAGTACTTC.

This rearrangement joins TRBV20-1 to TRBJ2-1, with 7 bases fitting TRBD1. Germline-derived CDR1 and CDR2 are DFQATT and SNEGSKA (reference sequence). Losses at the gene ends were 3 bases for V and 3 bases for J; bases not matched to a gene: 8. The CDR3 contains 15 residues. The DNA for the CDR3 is TGCAGTGCTAGGGACAGGACGAAGAACTACAATGAGCAGTTCTTC. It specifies CSARDRTKNYNEQFF.

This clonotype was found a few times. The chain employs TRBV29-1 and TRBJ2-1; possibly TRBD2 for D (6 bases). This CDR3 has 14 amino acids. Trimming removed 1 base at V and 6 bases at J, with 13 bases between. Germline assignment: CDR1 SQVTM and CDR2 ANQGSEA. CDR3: CSVEGWEESNEQFF. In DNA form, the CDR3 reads TGCAGCGTTGAAGGGTGGGAGGAAAGCAATGAGCAGTTCTTC.

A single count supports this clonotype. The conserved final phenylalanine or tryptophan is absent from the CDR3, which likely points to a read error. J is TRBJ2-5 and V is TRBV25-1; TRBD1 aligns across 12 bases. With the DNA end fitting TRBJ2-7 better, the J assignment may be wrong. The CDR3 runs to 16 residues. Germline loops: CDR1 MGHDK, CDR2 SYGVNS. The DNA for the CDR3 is TGTGCCAGCAGTGACCCTTCCGGGACAGGGGGCGACGAGCAGTACTGC. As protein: CASSDPSGTGGDEQYC.

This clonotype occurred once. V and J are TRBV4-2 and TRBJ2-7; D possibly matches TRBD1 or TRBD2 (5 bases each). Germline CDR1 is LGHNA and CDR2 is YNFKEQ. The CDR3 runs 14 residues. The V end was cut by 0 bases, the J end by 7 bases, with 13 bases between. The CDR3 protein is CASSQERRGVEQYF. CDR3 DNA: TGTGCCAGCAGCCAAGAGCGTAGGGGAGTTGAGCAGTACTTC.

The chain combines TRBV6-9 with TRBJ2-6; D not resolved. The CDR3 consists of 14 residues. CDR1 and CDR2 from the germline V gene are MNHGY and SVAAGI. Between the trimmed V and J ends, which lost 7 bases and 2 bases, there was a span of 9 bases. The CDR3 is CASIGETGANVLTF. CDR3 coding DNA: TGTGCCAGCATAGGCGAAACTGGGGCCAACGTCCTGACTTTC.

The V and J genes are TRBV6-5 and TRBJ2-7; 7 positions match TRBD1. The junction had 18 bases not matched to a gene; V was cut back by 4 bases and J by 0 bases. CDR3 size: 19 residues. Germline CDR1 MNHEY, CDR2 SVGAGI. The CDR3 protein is CASSSHPPYDRASSYEQYF. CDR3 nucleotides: TGTGCCAGCAGTTCCCACCCTCCATATGACAGGGCTAGCTCCTACGAGCAGTACTTC.

For the CDR3, the DNA is TGCAGTGCGCGACTCCCCAGGGTTGAGACCCAGTACTTC. The encoded protein is CSARLPRVETQYF. This chain links TRBV20-1 with TRBJ2-7, with a weak D call TRBD1 (5 bases). The J call could be wrong; TRBJ2-5 is a better fit for the DNA end. Germline CDR1 reads DFQATT; CDR2 reads SNEGSKA (reference sequence). This CDR3 region has 13 residues.

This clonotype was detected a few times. The CDR3 region is CASSSLKVNEQFF. The CDR3 nucleotides read TGCGCCAGCAGCTCGTTGAAGGTCAATGAGCAGTTCTTC. This chain connects TRBV5-1 to TRBJ2-1, with D unclear. The CDR3 is 13 amino acids. Germline CDR1 SGHRS, CDR2 YFSETQ. Between the trimmed V and J ends, which lost 3 bases and 6 bases, there was a span of 10 bases.

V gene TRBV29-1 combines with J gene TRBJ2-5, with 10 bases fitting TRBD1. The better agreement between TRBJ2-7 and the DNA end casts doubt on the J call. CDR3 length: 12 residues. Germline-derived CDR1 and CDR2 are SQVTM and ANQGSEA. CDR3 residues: CSAGQGSHEQYF. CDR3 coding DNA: TGCAGCGCGGGACAGGGGTCCCACGAGCAGTACTTC.

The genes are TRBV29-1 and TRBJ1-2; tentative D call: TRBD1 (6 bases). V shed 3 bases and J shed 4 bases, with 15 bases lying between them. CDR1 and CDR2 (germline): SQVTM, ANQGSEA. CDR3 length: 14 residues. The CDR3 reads CSVEGAEPFYGYTF. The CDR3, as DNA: TGCAGCGTTGAGGGGGCCGAGCCGTTCTATGGCTACACCTTC.

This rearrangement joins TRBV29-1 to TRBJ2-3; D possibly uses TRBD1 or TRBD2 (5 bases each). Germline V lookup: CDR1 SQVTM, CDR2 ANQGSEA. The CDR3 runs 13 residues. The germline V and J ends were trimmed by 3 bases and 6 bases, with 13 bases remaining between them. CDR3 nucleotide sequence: TGCAGCGTTGATTCTGGGGCTAGCGATACGCAGTATTTT. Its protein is CSVDSGASDTQYF.

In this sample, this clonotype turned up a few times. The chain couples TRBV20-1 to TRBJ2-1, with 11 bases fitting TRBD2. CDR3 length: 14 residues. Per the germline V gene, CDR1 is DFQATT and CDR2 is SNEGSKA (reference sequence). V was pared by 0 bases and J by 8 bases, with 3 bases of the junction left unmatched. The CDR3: CSARDRLAGYEQFF. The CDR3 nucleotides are TGCAGTGCTAGAGATCGACTAGCGGGGTATGAGCAGTTCTTC.

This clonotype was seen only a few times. The CDR3, as DNA: TGTGCCAGCAGCTTAGTAGCAGGTGGAGAAAAACTGTTTTTT. It encodes CASSLVAGGEKLFF. The V and J genes are TRBV7-2 and TRBJ1-4; D unresolved. V was trimmed by 1 base and J by 8 bases, leaving 11 bases between them. The CDR3 is made up of 14 amino acids. Germline V gene sequence: CDR1 SGHTA, CDR2 FQGNSA.

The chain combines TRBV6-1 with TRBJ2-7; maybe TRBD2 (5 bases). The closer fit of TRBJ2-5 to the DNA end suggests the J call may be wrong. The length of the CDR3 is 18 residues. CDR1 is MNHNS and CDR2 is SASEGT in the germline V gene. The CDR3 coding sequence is TGTGCCAGCTCTCAACGAGGTGGCCCCGGGGATTCACAAGAGACCCAGTACTTC. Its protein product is CASSQRGGPGDSQETQYF.

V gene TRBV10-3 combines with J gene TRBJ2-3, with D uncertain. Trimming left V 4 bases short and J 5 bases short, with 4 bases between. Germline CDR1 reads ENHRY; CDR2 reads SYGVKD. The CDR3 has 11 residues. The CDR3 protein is CAISVRDTQYF. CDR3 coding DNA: TGTGCCATCAGTGTGCGAGATACGCAGTATTTT.

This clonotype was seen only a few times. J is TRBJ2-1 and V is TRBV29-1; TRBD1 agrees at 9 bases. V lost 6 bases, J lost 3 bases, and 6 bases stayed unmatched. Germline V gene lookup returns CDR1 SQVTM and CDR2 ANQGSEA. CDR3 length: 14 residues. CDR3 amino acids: CSVGTGINYNEQFF. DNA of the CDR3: TGCAGCGTCGGGACAGGGATAAACTACAATGAGCAGTTCTTC.

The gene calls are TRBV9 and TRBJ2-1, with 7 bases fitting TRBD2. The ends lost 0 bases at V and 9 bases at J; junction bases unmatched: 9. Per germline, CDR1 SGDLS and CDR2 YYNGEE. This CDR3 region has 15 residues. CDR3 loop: CASSVGGGSEAEQFF. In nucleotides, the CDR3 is TGTGCCAGCAGCGTAGGAGGCGGGAGTGAAGCTGAGCAGTTCTTC.

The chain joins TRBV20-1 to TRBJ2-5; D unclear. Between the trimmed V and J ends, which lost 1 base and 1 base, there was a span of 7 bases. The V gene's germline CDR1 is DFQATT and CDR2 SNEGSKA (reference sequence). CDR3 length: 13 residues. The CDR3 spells CSARATIQETQYF. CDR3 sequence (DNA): TGCAGTGCTAGAGCAACCATCCAAGAGACCCAGTACTTC.

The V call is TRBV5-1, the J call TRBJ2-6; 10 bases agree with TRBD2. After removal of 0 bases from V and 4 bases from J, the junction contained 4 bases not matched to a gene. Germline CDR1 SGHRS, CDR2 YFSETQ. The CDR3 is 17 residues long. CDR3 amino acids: CASSLEGLASGANVLTF. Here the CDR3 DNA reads TGCGCCAGCAGCTTGGAGGGACTAGCGTCGGGGGCCAACGTCCTGACTTTC. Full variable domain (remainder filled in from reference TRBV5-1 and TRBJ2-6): KAGVTQTPRYLIKTRGQQVTLSCSPISGHRSVSWYQQTPGQGLQFLFEYFSETQRNKGNFPGRFSGRQFSNSRSEMNVSTLELGDSALYLCASSLEGLASGANVLTFGAGSRLTVL.

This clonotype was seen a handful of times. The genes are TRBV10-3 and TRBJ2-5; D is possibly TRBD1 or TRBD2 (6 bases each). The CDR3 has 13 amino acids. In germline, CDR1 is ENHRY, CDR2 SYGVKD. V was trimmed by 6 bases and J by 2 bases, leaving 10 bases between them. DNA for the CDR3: TGTGCCATCAGGGGGGCGGGACAAGAGACCCAGTACTTC. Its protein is CAIRGAGQETQYF.

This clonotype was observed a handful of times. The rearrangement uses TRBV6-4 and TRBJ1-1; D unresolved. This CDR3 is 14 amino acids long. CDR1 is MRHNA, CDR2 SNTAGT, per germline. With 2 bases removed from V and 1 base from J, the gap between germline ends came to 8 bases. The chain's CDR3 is CASSDEDENTEAFF. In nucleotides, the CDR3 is TGTGCCAGCAGTGACGAGGACGAGAACACTGAAGCTTTCTTT.